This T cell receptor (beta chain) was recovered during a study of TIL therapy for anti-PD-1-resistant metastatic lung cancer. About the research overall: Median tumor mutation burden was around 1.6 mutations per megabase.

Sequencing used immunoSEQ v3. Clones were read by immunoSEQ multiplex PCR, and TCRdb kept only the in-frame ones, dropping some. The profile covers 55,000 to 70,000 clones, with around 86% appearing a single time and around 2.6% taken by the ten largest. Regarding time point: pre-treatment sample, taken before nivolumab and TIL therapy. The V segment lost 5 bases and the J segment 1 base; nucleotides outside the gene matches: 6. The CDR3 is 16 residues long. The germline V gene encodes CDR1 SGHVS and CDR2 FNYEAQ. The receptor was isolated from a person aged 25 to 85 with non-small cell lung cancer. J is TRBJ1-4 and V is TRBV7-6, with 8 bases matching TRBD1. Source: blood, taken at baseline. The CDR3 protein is CASSLGQGGTNEKLFF. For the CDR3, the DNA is TGTGCCAGCAGCCTCGGACAGGGAGGAACTAATGAAAAACTGTTTTTT.